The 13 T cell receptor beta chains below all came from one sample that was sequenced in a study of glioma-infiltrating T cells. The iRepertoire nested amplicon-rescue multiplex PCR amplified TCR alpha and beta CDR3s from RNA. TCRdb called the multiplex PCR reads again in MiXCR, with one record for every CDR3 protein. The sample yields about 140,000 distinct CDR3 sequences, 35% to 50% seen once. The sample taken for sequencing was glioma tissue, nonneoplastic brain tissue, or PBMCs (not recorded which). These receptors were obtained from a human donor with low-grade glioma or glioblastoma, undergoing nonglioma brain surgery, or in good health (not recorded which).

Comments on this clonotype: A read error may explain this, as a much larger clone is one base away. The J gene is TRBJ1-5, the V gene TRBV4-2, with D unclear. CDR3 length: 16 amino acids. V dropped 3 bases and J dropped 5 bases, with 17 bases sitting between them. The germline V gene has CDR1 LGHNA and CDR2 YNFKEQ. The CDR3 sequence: CASSHFEGSGDQPQHF. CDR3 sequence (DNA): TGTGCCAGCAGCCATTTCGAAGGCTCGGGAGATCAGCCCCAGCATTTT.

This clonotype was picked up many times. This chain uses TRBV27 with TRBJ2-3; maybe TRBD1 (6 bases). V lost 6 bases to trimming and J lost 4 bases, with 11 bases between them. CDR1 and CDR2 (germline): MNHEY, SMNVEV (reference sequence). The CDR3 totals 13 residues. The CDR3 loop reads CASSPGDADTQYF. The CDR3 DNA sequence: TGTGCCAGCAGCCCAGGGGACGCAGATACGCAGTATTTT.

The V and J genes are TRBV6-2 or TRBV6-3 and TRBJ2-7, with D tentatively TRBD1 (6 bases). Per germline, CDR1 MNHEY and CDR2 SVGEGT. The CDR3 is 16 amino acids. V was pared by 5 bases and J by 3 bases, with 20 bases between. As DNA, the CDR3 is TGTGCCAGCAGTAGGGACACAACTAGGCTAAGCTACGAGCAGTACTTC. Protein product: CASSRDTTRLSYEQYF.

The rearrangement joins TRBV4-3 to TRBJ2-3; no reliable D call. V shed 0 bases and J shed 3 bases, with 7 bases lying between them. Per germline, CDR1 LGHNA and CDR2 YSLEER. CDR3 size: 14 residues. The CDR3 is CASSQDPRTDTQYF. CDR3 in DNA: TGCGCCAGCAGCCAAGATCCCCGGACAGATACGCAGTATTTT.

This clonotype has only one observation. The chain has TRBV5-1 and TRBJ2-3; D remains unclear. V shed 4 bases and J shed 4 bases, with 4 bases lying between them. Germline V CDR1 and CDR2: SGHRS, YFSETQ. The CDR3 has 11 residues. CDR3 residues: CASSIPDTQYF. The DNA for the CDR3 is TGCGCCAGCAGCATACCAGATACGCAGTATTTT. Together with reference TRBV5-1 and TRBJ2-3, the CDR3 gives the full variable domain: KAGVTQTPRYLIKTRGQQVTLSCSPISGHRSVSWYQQTPGQGLQFLFEYFSETQRNKGNFPGRFSGRQFSNSRSEMNVSTLELGDSALYLCASSIPDTQYFGPGTRLTVL.

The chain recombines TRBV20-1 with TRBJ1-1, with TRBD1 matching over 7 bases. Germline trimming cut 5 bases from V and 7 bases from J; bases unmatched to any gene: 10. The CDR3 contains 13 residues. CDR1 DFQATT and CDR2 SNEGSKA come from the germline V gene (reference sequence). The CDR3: CSASRDSLFEAFF. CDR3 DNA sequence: TGCAGTGCTTCTCGGGACAGCCTCTTTGAAGCTTTCTTT.

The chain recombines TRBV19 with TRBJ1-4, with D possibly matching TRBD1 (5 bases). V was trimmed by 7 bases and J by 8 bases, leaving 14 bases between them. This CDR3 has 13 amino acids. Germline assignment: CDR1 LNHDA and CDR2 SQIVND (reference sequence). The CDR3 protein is CASTEQGGEKLFF. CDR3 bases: TGTGCCAGTACTGAGCAGGGTGGCGAAAAACTGTTTTTT.

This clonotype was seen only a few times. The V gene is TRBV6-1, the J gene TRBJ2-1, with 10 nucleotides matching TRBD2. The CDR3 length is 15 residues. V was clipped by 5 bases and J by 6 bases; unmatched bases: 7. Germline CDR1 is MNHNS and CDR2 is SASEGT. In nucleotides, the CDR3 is TGTGCCAGCAGTTCGGTACTAGCGGGACCCAATGAGCAGTTCTTC. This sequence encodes CASSSVLAGPNEQFF.

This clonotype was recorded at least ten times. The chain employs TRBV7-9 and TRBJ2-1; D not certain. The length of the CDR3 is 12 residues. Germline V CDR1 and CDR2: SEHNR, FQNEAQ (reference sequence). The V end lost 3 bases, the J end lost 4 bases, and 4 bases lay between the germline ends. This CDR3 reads CASSFKYNEQFF. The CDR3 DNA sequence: TGTGCCAGCAGCTTCAAGTACAATGAGCAGTTCTTC. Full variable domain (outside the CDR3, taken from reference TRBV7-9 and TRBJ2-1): DTGVSQNPRHKITKRGQNVTFRCDPISEHNRLYWYRQTLGQGPEFLTYFQNEAQLEKSRLLSDRFSAERPKGSFSTLEIQRTEQGDSAMYLCASSFKYNEQFFGPGTRLTVL.

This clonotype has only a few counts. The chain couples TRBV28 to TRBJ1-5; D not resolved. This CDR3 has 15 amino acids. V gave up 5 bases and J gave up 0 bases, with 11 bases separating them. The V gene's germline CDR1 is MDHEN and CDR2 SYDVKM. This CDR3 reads CASSPPGYSNQPQHF. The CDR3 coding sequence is TGTGCCAGCAGTCCCCCGGGGTATAGCAATCAGCCCCAGCATTTT.

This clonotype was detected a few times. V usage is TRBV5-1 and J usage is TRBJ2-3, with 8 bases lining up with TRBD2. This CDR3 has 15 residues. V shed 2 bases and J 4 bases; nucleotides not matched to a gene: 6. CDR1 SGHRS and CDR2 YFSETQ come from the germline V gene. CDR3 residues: CASSLAGVAADTQYF. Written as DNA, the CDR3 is TGCGCCAGCAGCTTAGCGGGAGTTGCCGCAGATACGCAGTATTTT.

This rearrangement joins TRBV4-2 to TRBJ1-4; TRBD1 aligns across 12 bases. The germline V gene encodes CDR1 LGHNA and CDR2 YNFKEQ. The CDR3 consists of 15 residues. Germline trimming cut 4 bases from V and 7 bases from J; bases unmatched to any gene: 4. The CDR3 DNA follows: TGTGCCAGCAGCCCGGGGACAGGGGGCCCTGAAAAACTGTTTTTT. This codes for CASSPGTGGPEKLFF.

CDR3 sequence (DNA): TGTGCCACCAGCAATCCCGGACAGGGGGGATACGAGCAGTACTTC. Translation: CATSNPGQGGYEQYF. This rearrangement joins TRBV15 to TRBJ2-7; TRBD1 matches 10 bases. The CDR3 runs to 15 residues. Germline-derived CDR1 and CDR2 are LNHNV and YYDKDF (reference sequence). Trimming at V came to 4 bases and at J to 4 bases, leaving 7 bases not matched to a gene. The full variable domain, rest sourced from reference TRBV15 and TRBJ2-7, is DAMVIQNPRYQVTQFGKPVTLSCSQTLNHNVMYWYQQKSSQAPKLLFHYYDKDFNNEADTPDNFQSRRPNTSFCFLDIRSPGLGDTAMYLCATSNPGQGGYEQYFGPGTRLTVT.